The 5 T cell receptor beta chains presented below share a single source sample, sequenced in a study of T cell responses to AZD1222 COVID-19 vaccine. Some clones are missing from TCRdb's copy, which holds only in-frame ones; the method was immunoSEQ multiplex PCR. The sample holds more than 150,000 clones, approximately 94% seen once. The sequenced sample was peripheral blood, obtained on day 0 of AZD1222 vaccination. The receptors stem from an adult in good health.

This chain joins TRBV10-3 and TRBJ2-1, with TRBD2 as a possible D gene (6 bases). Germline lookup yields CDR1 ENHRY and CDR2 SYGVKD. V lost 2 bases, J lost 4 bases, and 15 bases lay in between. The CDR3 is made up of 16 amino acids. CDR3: CAISEDREPPYNEQFF. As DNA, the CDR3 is TGTGCCATCAGTGAGGATCGGGAGCCCCCTTACAATGAGCAGTTCTTC.

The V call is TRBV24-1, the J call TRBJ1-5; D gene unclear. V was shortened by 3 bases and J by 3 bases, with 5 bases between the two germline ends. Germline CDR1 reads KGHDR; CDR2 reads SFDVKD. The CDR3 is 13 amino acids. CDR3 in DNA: TGTGCCACCAGTGATCGGGACAATCAGCCCCAGCATTTT. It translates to CATSDRDNQPQHF.

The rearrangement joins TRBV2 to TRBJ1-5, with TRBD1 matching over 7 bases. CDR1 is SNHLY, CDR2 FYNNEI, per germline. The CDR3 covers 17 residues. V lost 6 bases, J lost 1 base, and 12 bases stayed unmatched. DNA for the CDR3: TGTGCCAGCAGGGGAGGGGGACAGTGGCGGAGCAATCAGCCCCAGCATTTT. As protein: CASRGGGQWRSNQPQHF.

Here the CDR3 reads CASSVWGEGTEAFF. CDR3 DNA: TGTGCCAGCAGCGTATGGGGAGAGGGCACTGAAGCTTTCTTT. The chain uses TRBV9 and TRBJ1-1; no clear D gene. V lost 1 base to trimming and J lost 4 bases, with 11 bases between them. The germline CDR1 and CDR2 sequences are SGDLS and YYNGEE. This CDR3 comprises 14 residues.

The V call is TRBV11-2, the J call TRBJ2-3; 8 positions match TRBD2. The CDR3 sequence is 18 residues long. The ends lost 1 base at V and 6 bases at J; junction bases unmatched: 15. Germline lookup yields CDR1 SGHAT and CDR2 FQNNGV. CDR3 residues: CASSLGPPAGAGRDTQYF. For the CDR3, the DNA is TGTGCCAGCAGCTTAGGGCCCCCAGCGGGAGCGGGTAGGGATACGCAGTATTTT.